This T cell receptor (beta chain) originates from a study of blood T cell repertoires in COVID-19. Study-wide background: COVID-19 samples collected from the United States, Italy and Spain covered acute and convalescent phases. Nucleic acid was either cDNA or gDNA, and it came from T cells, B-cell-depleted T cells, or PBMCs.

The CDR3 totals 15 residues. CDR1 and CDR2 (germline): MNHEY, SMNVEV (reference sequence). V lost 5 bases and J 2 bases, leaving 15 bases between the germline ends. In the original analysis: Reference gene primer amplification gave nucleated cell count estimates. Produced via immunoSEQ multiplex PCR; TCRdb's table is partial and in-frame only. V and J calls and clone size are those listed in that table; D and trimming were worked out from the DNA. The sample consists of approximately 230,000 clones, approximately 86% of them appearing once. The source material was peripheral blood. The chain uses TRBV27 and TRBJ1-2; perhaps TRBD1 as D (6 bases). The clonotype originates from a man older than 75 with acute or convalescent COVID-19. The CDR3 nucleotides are TGTGCCAGCAGTCTCCGCCGGACAGCGAACTATGGCTACACCTTC. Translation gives CASSLRRTANYGYTF.